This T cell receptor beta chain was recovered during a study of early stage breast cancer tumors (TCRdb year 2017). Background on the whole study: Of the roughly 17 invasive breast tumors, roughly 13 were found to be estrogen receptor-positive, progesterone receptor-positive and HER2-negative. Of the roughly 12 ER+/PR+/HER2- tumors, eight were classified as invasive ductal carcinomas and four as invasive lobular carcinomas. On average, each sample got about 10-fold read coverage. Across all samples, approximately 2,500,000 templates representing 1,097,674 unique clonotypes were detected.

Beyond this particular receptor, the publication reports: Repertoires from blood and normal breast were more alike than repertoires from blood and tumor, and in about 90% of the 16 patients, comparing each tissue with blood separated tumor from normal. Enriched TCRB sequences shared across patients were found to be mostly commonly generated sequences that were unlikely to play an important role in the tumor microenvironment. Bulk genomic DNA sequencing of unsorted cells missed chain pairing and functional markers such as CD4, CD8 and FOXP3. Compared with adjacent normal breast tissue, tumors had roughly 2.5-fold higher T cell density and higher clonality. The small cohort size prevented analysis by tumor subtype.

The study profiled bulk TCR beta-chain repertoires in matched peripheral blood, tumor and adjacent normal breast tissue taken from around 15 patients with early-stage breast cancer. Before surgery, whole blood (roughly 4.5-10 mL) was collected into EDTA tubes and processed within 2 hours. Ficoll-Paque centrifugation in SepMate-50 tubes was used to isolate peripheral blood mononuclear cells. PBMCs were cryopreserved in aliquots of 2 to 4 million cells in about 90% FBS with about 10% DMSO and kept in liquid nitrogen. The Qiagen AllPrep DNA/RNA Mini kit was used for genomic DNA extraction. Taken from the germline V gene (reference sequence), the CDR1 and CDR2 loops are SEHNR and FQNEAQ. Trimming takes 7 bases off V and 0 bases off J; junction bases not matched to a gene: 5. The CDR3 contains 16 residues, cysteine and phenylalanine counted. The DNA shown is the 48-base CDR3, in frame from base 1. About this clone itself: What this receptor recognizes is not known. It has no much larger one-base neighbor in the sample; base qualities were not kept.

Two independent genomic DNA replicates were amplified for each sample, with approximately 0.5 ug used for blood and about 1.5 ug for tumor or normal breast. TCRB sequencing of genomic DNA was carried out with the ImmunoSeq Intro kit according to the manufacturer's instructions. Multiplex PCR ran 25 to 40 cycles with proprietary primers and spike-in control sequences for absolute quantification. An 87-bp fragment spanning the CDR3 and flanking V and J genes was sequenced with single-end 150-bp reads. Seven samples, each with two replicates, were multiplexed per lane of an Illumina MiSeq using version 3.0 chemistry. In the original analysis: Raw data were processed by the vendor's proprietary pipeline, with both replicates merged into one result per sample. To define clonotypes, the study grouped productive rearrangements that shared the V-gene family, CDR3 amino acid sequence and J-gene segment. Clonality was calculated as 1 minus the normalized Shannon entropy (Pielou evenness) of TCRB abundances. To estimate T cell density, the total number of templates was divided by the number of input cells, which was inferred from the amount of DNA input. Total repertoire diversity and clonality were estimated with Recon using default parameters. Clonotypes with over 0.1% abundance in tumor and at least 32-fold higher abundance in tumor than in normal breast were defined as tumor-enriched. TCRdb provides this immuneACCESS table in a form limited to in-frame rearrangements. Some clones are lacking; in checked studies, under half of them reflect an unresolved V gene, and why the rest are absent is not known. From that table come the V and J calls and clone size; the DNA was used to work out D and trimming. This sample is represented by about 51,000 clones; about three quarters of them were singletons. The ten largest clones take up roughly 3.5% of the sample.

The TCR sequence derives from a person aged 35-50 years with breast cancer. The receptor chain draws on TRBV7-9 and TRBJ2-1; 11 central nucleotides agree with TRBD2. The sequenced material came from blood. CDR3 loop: CASTGGTSGSYNEQFF. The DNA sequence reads TGTGCCAGCACCGGAGGGACTAGCGGCTCCTACAATGAGCAGTTCTTC.